The 31 T cell receptor beta chains below all came from one sample that was sequenced in a study of shared clonotypes between healthy human individuals. Clones were read by immunoSEQ multiplex PCR, and TCRdb kept only the in-frame ones, dropping some. The data hold around 2.1 million clones, with more than 90% observed a single time. Sequenced sample: naive CD4+ T cells sorted from blood. Subset given: CD45RA+ positively selected. All receptors come from a man between 18 and 35 years old in good health.

The gene calls are TRBV29-1 and TRBJ1-1; no firm D call. Germline CDR1 is SQVTM and CDR2 is ANQGSEA. The germline V and J ends were trimmed by 1 base and 7 bases, with 7 bases remaining between them. The CDR3 contains 11 residues. The CDR3: CSVEVSIEAFF. CDR3 bases: TGCAGCGTTGAAGTTTCCATTGAAGCTTTCTTT.

The chain couples TRBV29-1 to TRBJ2-3; 13 positions match TRBD2. J lost 8 bases, V lost 6 bases, and 8 bases had no gene match. In germline, CDR1 is SQVTM, CDR2 ANQGSEA. This CDR3 is 14 amino acids long. The CDR3 loop reads CSVGTSGTLGTQYF. The CDR3 nucleotides are TGCAGCGTGGGGACTAGCGGGACACTGGGTACGCAGTATTTT.

This chain links TRBV28 with TRBJ1-3, with D tentatively TRBD1 (5 bases). Germline V CDR1 and CDR2: MDHEN, SYDVKM. The CDR3 loop spans 16 amino acids. The V gene lost 5 bases and the J gene lost 0 bases, with 14 bases spanning the gap. The CDR3 DNA is TGTGCCAGCAGTCTAACCCGACAGCTCTCTGGAAACACCATATATTTT. It yields the protein CASSLTRQLSGNTIYF.

Of note for this clone: This specimen includes other DNA sequences encoding the same CDR3. V usage is TRBV14 and J usage is TRBJ1-3; D unresolved. The CDR3 length is 12 residues. Per the germline V gene, CDR1 is SGHDN and CDR2 is FVKESK. Trimming removed 2 bases at V and 4 bases at J, with 3 bases between. The CDR3, as DNA: TGTGCCAGCAGCCAATCCGGAAACACCATATATTTT. This encodes CASSQSGNTIYF.

V is TRBV2 and J is TRBJ1-2; D is uncertain. Germline assignment: CDR1 SNHLY and CDR2 FYNNEI. The CDR3 sequence is 13 residues long. The V end lost 6 bases, the J end lost 8 bases, and 16 bases lay between the germline ends. In DNA, the CDR3 is TGTGCCAGCAGCGAACACGGGAGTCTAGGCTACACCTTC. Translated, it gives CASSEHGSLGYTF.

J is TRBJ2-4 and V is TRBV6-5; TRBD1 might be the D (6 bases). V dropped 2 bases and J dropped 0 bases, with 11 bases sitting between them. Per germline, CDR1 MNHEY and CDR2 SVGAGI. CDR3 length equals 16 residues. The CDR3 protein is CASSYKGTLAKNIQYF. The CDR3 DNA sequence: TGTGCCAGCAGTTACAAAGGGACATTAGCCAAAAACATTCAGTACTTC.

V is TRBV5-6 and J is TRBJ2-1; 7 bases fit TRBD2. This CDR3 region has 16 residues. Germline V CDR1 and CDR2: SGHDT, YYEEEE. V dropped 0 bases and J dropped 0; count of bases not matched to a gene: 3. The CDR3 DNA is TGTGCCAGCAGCTTGGGTGGGACTACCTCCTACAATGAGCAGTTCTTC. It translates to CASSLGGTTSYNEQFF.

About this clone itself: In the same sample, other DNA sequences code for this CDR3. The V call is TRBV18, the J call TRBJ1-5, with D tentatively TRBD1 (5 bases). Germline lookup yields CDR1 KGHSH and CDR2 LQKENI. This CDR3 is built from 13 residues. Trimming cost V 3 bases and J 5 bases, with 8 bases left between them. The CDR3 DNA reads as TGTGCCAGCTCACCGGGGGTCGATCAGCCCCAGCATTTT. Translation gives CASSPGVDQPQHF.

This chain uses TRBV5-4 with TRBJ2-3; 7 bases are a match to TRBD2. From germline, CDR1 is SGHNT and CDR2 YYREEE (reference sequence). V trimming: 3 bases; J trimming: 2 bases; junction bases outside the gene matches: 9. The CDR3 covers 16 residues. The CDR3 DNA reads as TGTGCCAGCAGCTCGGCGACTAGCAGGACCACAGATACGCAGTATTTT. Residues: CASSSATSRTTDTQYF.

The chain uses TRBV4-3 and TRBJ1-1; D call uncertain. V dropped 0 bases and J dropped 5 bases, with 10 bases sitting between them. Germline V gene lookup returns CDR1 LGHNA and CDR2 YSLEER. The CDR3 is 14 amino acids. Here the CDR3 reads CASSQDPGPTEAFF. CDR3 bases: TGCGCCAGCAGCCAAGATCCGGGTCCGACTGAAGCTTTCTTT.

The chain is built from TRBV28 and TRBJ1-1, with 7 bases that match TRBD1. The V and J ends lost 6 bases and 2 bases, in that order; junction bases with no gene match: 3. CDR3 length: 13 residues. Per germline, CDR1 MDHEN and CDR2 SYDVKM. CDR3: CASRQGGNTEAFF. For the CDR3, the DNA is TGTGCCAGCAGGCAGGGGGGAAACACTGAAGCTTTCTTT.

The chain has TRBV2 and TRBJ2-7; tentative D call: TRBD1 (6 bases). Germline-derived CDR1 and CDR2 are SNHLY and FYNNEI. This CDR3 is built from 15 residues. V gave up 6 bases and J gave up 2 bases, with 17 bases separating them. CDR3 DNA: TGTGCCAGCAGCTTACACGGGGACAAAACCTACGAGCAGTACTTC. Protein: CASSLHGDKTYEQYF.

This clone was recorded once. DNA of the CDR3: TGCGCCAGCAGCTTGCTCAGCGGGGGATCCAACGAGCAGTACTTC. Encoded protein: CASSLLSGGSNEQYF. This chain uses TRBV5-1 with TRBJ2-7, with 8 bases that match TRBD2. Germline V gene lookup returns CDR1 SGHRS and CDR2 YFSETQ. V shed 1 base, J shed 5 bases, and the junction held 8 bases outside the gene matches. CDR3 length: 15 residues.

The chain recombines TRBV25-1 with TRBJ1-3, with 8 bases identical to TRBD1. Germline values: CDR1 MGHDK, CDR2 SYGVNS. The CDR3 is 14 residues long. J gave up 4 bases and V 4 bases, and 3 bases lay outside the gene matches. The CDR3 protein is CASSVTGAGNTIYF. CDR3 bases: TGTGCCAGCAGTGTGACAGGGGCCGGAAACACCATATATTTT.

V gene TRBV5-4 combines with J gene TRBJ2-7, with 9 nucleotides matching TRBD2. Germline V lookup: CDR1 SGHNT, CDR2 YYREEE (reference sequence). J was trimmed by 6 bases and V by 4 bases; bases with no gene match: 20. This CDR3 region has 18 residues. The CDR3 DNA reads as TGTGCCAGCAGCCCTGCCGGTGCGGGAGGGCCAGAGTCGCTCGAGCAGTACTTC. Translation gives CASSPAGAGGPESLEQYF.

V gene TRBV19 combines with J gene TRBJ1-4; a possible D gene is TRBD1 (5 bases). CDR1 LNHDA and CDR2 SQIVND come from the germline V gene (reference sequence). The CDR3 has 15 amino acids. Deletions cut 5 bases from V and 8 bases from J, with 18 bases between. CDR3 in amino acids: CASSSRQRAIEKLFF. The CDR3 nucleotides are TGTGCCAGTAGTTCAAGACAGCGGGCTATCGAAAAACTGTTTTTT.

V gene TRBV4-1 combines with J gene TRBJ2-2; unclear D gene. Germline V gene lookup returns CDR1 MGHRA and CDR2 YSYEKL. V was cut by 1 base and J by 3 bases, with 9 bases left in between. The CDR3 loop spans 15 amino acids. The CDR3 loop is CASSQAETYTGELFF. The CDR3 region has the DNA TGCGCCAGCAGCCAAGCTGAGACTTACACCGGGGAGCTGTTTTTT.

The chain has TRBV10-3 and TRBJ1-2; TRBD1 aligns across 7 bases. The CDR3 is made up of 15 amino acids. Per germline, CDR1 ENHRY and CDR2 SYGVKD. The trim removed 10 bases at V and 6 bases at J, leaving 17 bases unmatched. This chain's CDR3 is CATGDGRGQRNGYTF. The CDR3, as DNA: TGTGCCACGGGGGATGGGAGGGGGCAAAGAAATGGCTACACCTTC.

The J gene is TRBJ2-1, the V gene TRBV28; the D is unclear. CDR1 is MDHEN and CDR2 is SYDVKM in the germline V gene. This CDR3 spans 11 amino acids. V was shortened by 10 bases and J by 7 bases, with 11 bases between the two germline ends. The CDR3 here is CATHERNEQFF. The CDR3 DNA is TGTGCCACCCACGAGAGAAATGAGCAGTTCTTC. Full variable domain (rest looked up from reference TRBV28 and TRBJ2-1): DVKVTQSSRYLVKRTGEKVFLECVQDMDHENMFWYRQDPGLGLRLIYFSYDVKMKEKGDIPEGYSVSREKKERFSLILESASTNQTSMYLCATHERNEQFFGPGTRLTVL.

The chain combines TRBV5-1 with TRBJ2-7, with 13 bases that match TRBD2. The germline V gene encodes CDR1 SGHRS and CDR2 YFSETQ. This CDR3 is 15 amino acids long. The V gene end was trimmed by 6 bases and the J gene end by 6 bases; junction bases not matched to a gene: 9. The CDR3 here is CASTRTSGSVVEQYF. For the CDR3, the DNA is TGCGCCAGCACCCGGACTAGCGGGAGTGTGGTCGAGCAGTACTTC. Variable domain in full (rest from reference TRBV5-1 and TRBJ2-7): KAGVTQTPRYLIKTRGQQVTLSCSPISGHRSVSWYQQTPGQGLQFLFEYFSETQRNKGNFPGRFSGRQFSNSRSEMNVSTLELGDSALYLCASTRTSGSVVEQYFGPGTRLTVT.

The J gene is TRBJ2-7, the V gene TRBV11-2; D might be TRBD1 (6 bases). Looked up from germline, CDR1 is SGHAT and CDR2 is FQNNGV. This CDR3 spans 14 amino acids. Trimming took 1 base from V and 3 from J, leaving 10 bases between them. DNA of the CDR3: TGTGCCAGCAGCTTAGGACAGGCCGTCTACGAGCAGTACTTC. It translates to CASSLGQAVYEQYF.

This clone showed up just once. Other DNA variants within this sample encode the same CDR3. The CDR3 here is CASSRGQGDSPLHF. The DNA of the CDR3 is TGTGCCAGCAGTAGGGGACAGGGCGATTCACCCCTCCACTTT. The genes are TRBV6-5 and TRBJ1-6; TRBD1 agrees at 9 bases. This CDR3 has 14 amino acids. Germline CDR1 is MNHEY and CDR2 is SVGAGI. The V segment lost 5 bases and the J segment 8 bases; nucleotides outside the gene matches: 4.

The chain joins TRBV28 to TRBJ1-3; D ambiguous. Germline V gene sequence: CDR1 MDHEN, CDR2 SYDVKM. The CDR3 totals 13 residues. V was pared by 9 bases and J by 3 bases, with 12 bases between. The CDR3 region is CASYRQLGNTIYF. The CDR3 DNA reads TGTGCCAGTTACAGACAACTTGGAAACACCATATATTTT.

The J gene is TRBJ2-1, the V gene TRBV10-3; no firm D call. CDR3 size: 14 residues. Germline V gives CDR1 ENHRY, CDR2 SYGVKD. V was clipped by 7 bases and J by 0 bases, with 10 bases between them. The CDR3 DNA sequence: TGTGCCATCATTGCAGGCAGCTCCTACAATGAGCAGTTCTTC. It encodes CAIIAGSSYNEQFF.

This clone appeared once. V gene TRBV6-1 combines with J gene TRBJ2-7; D assignment may be TRBD1 or TRBD2 (5 bases each). CDR3 length equals 13 residues. Trimming cost V 7 bases and J 2 bases, with 12 bases left between them. CDR1 is MNHNS, CDR2 SASEGT, per germline. CDR3 residues: CASIRPGPYEQYF. The CDR3 DNA reads TGTGCCAGCATACGTCCGGGACCCTACGAGCAGTACTTC.

This chain joins TRBV7-8 and TRBJ1-2; weak D call: TRBD1 (6 bases). The CDR3 sequence is 14 residues long. CDR1 is SGHVS and CDR2 is FQNEAQ in the germline V gene. The V gene lost 5 bases and the J gene lost 2 bases, with 12 bases spanning the gap. CDR3 residues: CASSEAGANYGYTF. The DNA of the CDR3 is TGTGCCAGCAGCGAAGCAGGGGCCAACTATGGCTACACCTTC.

The V gene is TRBV6-5, the J gene TRBJ2-7; D is uncertain. The germline CDR1 and CDR2 sequences are MNHEY and SVGAGI. This CDR3 region has 13 residues. V gave up 0 bases and J gave up 1 base, with 4 bases separating them. The CDR3: CASSYSKSYEQYF. The CDR3 nucleotides read TGTGCCAGCAGTTACTCGAAGTCCTACGAGCAGTACTTC.

V and J are TRBV7-9 and TRBJ1-5; D possibly corresponds to TRBD1 (6 bases). CDR1 and CDR2 from the germline V gene are SEHNR and FQNEAQ (reference sequence). This CDR3 is built from 16 residues. With 4 bases removed from V and 0 bases from J, the gap between germline ends came to 13 bases. The CDR3 DNA sequence: TGTGCCAGCAGCTACGCGGGACACGATAGCAATCAGCCCCAGCATTTT. Translation gives CASSYAGHDSNQPQHF. The variable domain in full, completed from reference TRBV7-9 and TRBJ1-5, reads DTGVSQNPRHKITKRGQNVTFRCDPISEHNRLYWYRQTLGQGPEFLTYFQNEAQLEKSRLLSDRFSAERPKGSFSTLEIQRTEQGDSAMYLCASSYAGHDSNQPQHFGDGTRLSIL.

The chain couples TRBV11-2 to TRBJ1-4; D gene ambiguous. The ends were cut back, 8 bases at V and 10 bases at J, with 26 bases in the middle. Germline V gene sequence: CDR1 SGHAT, CDR2 FQNNGV. The CDR3 loop spans 16 amino acids. The CDR3 sequence is CASAPFLWANEGKLFF. CDR3 nucleotides: TGTGCCAGCGCCCCCTTCCTGTGGGCGAACGAAGGAAAACTGTTTTTT.

CDR3 in DNA: TGTGCCAGCAGCTCCTCCACAGGGGCGGTGAGTGAGCAGTTCTTC. Protein: CASSSSTGAVSEQFF. The chain uses TRBV11-2 and TRBJ2-1, with 7 positions matching TRBD1. The CDR3 is made up of 15 amino acids. Germline V CDR1 and CDR2: SGHAT, FQNNGV. J gave up 9 bases and V 4 bases, and 12 bases lay outside the gene matches.

This chain joins TRBV19 and TRBJ2-2, with a weak D call TRBD1 (6 bases). Germline V gene lookup returns CDR1 LNHDA and CDR2 SQIVND (reference sequence). Trimming left V 0 bases short and J 4 bases short, with 18 bases between. This CDR3 is 18 amino acids long. The CDR3 reads CASSIEGAGKRRTGELFF. CDR3 bases: TGTGCCAGTAGTATAGAGGGGGCCGGCAAGCGCCGCACCGGGGAGCTGTTTTTT. The variable domain in full, with the rest retrieved from reference TRBV19 and TRBJ2-2, is DGGITQSPKYLFRKEGQNVTLSCEQNLNHDAMYWYRQDPGQGLRLIYYSQIVNDFQKGDIAEGYSVSREKKESFPLTVTSAQKNPTAFYLCASSIEGAGKRRTGELFFGEGSRLTVL.